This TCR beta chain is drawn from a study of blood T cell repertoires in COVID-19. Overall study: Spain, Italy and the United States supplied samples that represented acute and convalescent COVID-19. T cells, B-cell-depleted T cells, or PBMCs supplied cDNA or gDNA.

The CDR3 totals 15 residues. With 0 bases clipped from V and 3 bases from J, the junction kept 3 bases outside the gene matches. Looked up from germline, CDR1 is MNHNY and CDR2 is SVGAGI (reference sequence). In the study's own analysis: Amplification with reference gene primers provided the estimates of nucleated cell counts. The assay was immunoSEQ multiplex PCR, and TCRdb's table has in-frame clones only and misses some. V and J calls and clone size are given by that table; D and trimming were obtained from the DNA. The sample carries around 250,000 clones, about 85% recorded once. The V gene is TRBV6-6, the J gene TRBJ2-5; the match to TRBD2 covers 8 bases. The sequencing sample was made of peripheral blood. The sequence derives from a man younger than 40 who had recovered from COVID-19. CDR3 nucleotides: TGTGCCAGCAGTTACTCATTCGGGGGGGAAGAGACCCAGTACTTC. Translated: CASSYSFGGEETQYF.